This T cell receptor beta chain was identified during a study of blood T cell repertoires in COVID-19. TCRdb's table, derived via immunoSEQ multiplex PCR, lists solely in-frame clones and lacks some. The sample comprises 330,000 or so clones, more than 70% of which are singletons, and 0.85% to 1.3% rests with the top ten. This clone was recorded only once. Germline loops: CDR1 MNHNS, CDR2 SASEGT. The CDR3 covers 14 residues. V was clipped by 2 bases and J by 11 bases; unmatched bases: 10. People in the exposed group encountered a COVID-19 case within 2 weeks before entering the study. The sequenced sample consisted of PBMCs or T cells enriched from blood (not recorded which). This TCR came from a woman aged 25 to 45 who had been exposed to COVID-19. V and J are TRBV6-1 and TRBJ1-1, with 8 positions matching TRBD1. The CDR3 nucleotides read TGTGCCAGCAGTGAATTAAGTTGGACAGGGCAGGCTTTCTTT. Its protein product is CASSELSWTGQAFF.